Sequencing of this TCR beta chain was carried out in a study of blood T cells in healthy people across ages. The CDR3 is 16 residues long. The ends were cut back, 6 bases at V and 7 bases at J, with 19 bases in the middle. The V gene's germline CDR1 is ENHRY and CDR2 SYGVKD. This clonotype appeared once. Its antigen is still unknown. A second 7 to 11 cycle PCR used barcoded and J-beta primers. TCRdb re-called the 5' RACE reads through MiXCR, storing one row per CDR3 protein. The table lists about 800,000 distinct CDR3 sequences, roughly 60% of them singletons. Caucasian individuals from Russia who were healthy and aged 6 to 90 acted as donors. Each donor's blood draw was around 9.2 milliliters of peripheral blood. Study results and limitations: There were more naive CD4+ cells and higher diversity in long-lived donors than in aged donors. The recorded TCR beta diversity per million T cells decreased in a roughly linear manner with age.

Sequences were obtained from blood. The J gene is TRBJ1-6, the V gene TRBV10-3, with D uncertain. The TCR originated in a man aged 25 to 40 in good health. The CDR3 protein is CAISNREAGGNSPLHF. Here the CDR3 DNA reads TGTGCCATCAGCAACCGAGAGGCGGGAGGGAATTCACCCCTCCACTTT.